The rows below give T cell receptor beta chains drawn from one sample of a study of T cell changes during pregnancy in multiple sclerosis. Data came from immunoSEQ multiplex PCR; TCRdb stores just in-frame clones and leaves some out. Seen here are 25,000 to 30,000 clones, over 65% observed once, and the top ten hold around 8%. The input for sequencing was CD8+ T cells from peripheral blood mononuclear cells, taken after pregnancy. The receptors derive from a female donor with multiple sclerosis, enrolled in a pregnancy study. The CDR3 runs from the conserved cysteine through the conserved F or W. The order of the fields is J gene, D gene, clone size, V gene, CDR3 DNA, CDR3 protein. The D gene is left open where the match is weak. Clone size is given for some rows only: seen once, a few or many times, or a class if the clone is expanded.

J: TRBJ2-7
D: TRBD1
size: NA
V: TRBV13
DNA: TGTGCCAGCAGCTTAGGCGACAGGGGGATGTACGAGCAGTACTTC
CDR3: CASSLGDRGMYEQYF

J: TRBJ1-2
D: TRBD1
size: NA
V: TRBV4-3
DNA: TGCGCCAGCAGCCAAACCGGGACAGGGCTAGATGGCTACACCTTC
CDR3: CASSQTGTGLDGYTF

J: TRBJ2-1
D: TRBD2
size: NA
V: TRBV5-4
DNA: TGTGCCAGCAGCTCCGCGACTAGCGGATACAATGAGCAGTTCTTC
CDR3: CASSSATSGYNEQFF

J: TRBJ2-7
D: NA
size: NA
V: TRBV28
DNA: TGTGCCAGCAGCCGCAGGGCCTACGAGCAGTACTTC
CDR3: CASSRRAYEQYF

J: TRBJ1-1
D: TRBD1
size: NA
V: TRBV4-2
DNA: TGTGCCAGCAGCCAAGGGTACAGGGGACTTAAACCAGCGAACACTGAAGCTTTCTTT
CDR3: CASSQGYRGLKPANTEAFF

J: TRBJ2-3
D: TRBD2
size: NA
V: TRBV4-3
DNA: TGCGCCAGCAGCCAGATCATAGCGGGGGGGCCCGGCACAGATACGCAGTATTTT
CDR3: CASSQIIAGGPGTDTQYF

J: TRBJ2-1
D: NA
size: many
V: TRBV11-3
DNA: TGTGCCAGCAGCTTATACGGGGGAGACAATGAGCAGTTCTTC
CDR3: CASSLYGGDNEQFF

J: TRBJ1-2
D: NA
size: once
V: TRBV6-5
DNA: TGTGCCAGCAGCCTAGGTTTGCCCTATGGCTACACCTTC
CDR3: CASSLGLPYGYTF

J: TRBJ2-7
D: NA
size: NA
V: TRBV6-1
DNA: TGTGCCAGCAGTATCCAGGGGGAGGCCTACGAGCAGTACTTC
CDR3: CASSIQGEAYEQYF

J: TRBJ2-7
D: TRBD1
size: NA
V: TRBV7-9
DNA: TGTGCCAGCAGCCCACAGGGGCGCGAGCAGTACTTC
CDR3: CASSPQGREQYF

J: TRBJ1-6
D: NA
size: NA
V: TRBV2
DNA: TGTGCCAGCAGGGGGTCGGAGGGCCATAGGACACCCCTCCACTTT
CDR3: CASRGSEGHRTPLHF

J: TRBJ2-1
D: TRBD2
size: NA
V: TRBV2
DNA: TGTGCCAGCAGTGAGTGGCTAGCGGGTAATGAGCAGTTCTTC
CDR3: CASSEWLAGNEQFF

J: TRBJ1-2
D: NA
size: NA
V: TRBV30
DNA: TGTGCCTCGACAGGTTCGTCAAGGGGCTATGGCTACACCTTC
CDR3: CASTGSSRGYGYTF

J: TRBJ2-2
D: TRBD1
size: NA
V: TRBV6-4
DNA: TGTGCCAGCAGCCGGACAGGGAACACCGGGGAGCTGTTTTTT
CDR3: CASSRTGNTGELFF

J: TRBJ2-5
D: NA
size: once
V: TRBV6-4
DNA: TGTGCCAGCAGTTACTTAGGGGAGGCCCAGTACTTC
CDR3: CASSYLGEAQYF

J: TRBJ2-5
D: TRBD2
size: medium-sized
V: TRBV28
DNA: TGTGCCAGCAGTCCTCCTAGCGGGGGGGTAGAGACCCAGTACTTC
CDR3: CASSPPSGGVETQYF

J: TRBJ2-3
D: TRBD2
size: NA
V: TRBV5-4
DNA: TGTGCCAGCAGATCCGCGGGGGACACAGATACGCAGTATTTT
CDR3: CASRSAGDTDTQYF

J: TRBJ1-1
D: NA
size: NA
V: TRBV27
DNA: TGTGCCAGCAGTCCTCCCGACAGAGCTCTGAACACTGAAGCTTTCTTT
CDR3: CASSPPDRALNTEAFF

J: TRBJ1-1
D: NA
size: once
V: TRBV9
DNA: TGTGCCAGCAGCGCCACTACGTGGGACACTGAAGCTTTCTTT
CDR3: CASSATTWDTEAFF

J: TRBJ1-5
D: NA
size: NA
V: TRBV6-6
DNA: TGTGCCAGCAGTTACGACAGAAATCAGCCCCAGCATTTT
CDR3: CASSYDRNQPQHF

J: TRBJ2-7
D: TRBD1
size: NA
V: TRBV6-5
DNA: TGTGCCAGCACCCCCCGGGACAGGGGGCTCTACGAGCAGTACTTC
CDR3: CASTPRDRGLYEQYF

J: TRBJ1-1
D: TRBD1
size: NA
V: TRBV10-3
DNA: TGTGCCATCAGCCAGGACAGGGGCGACACTGAAGCTTTCTTT
CDR3: CAISQDRGDTEAFF

J: TRBJ2-1
D: TRBD1
size: NA
V: TRBV4-1
DNA: TGCGCCAGCAGCCAAGACTGGACAGGGTCCAATGAGCAGTTCTTC
CDR3: CASSQDWTGSNEQFF

J: TRBJ1-1
D: NA
size: medium-sized
V: TRBV30
DNA: TGTGCCTGGAGTTCGGGGATGAACACTGAAGCTTTCTTT
CDR3: CAWSSGMNTEAFF

J: TRBJ2-1
D: TRBD2
size: NA
V: TRBV4-2
DNA: TGTGCCAGCAGCCAAGATCCTAGCGGGGGCCACAATGAGCAGTTCTTC
CDR3: CASSQDPSGGHNEQFF

J: TRBJ1-4
D: TRBD1
size: NA
V: TRBV10-3
DNA: TGTGCCACCGGGGACAGCCTTAATGAAAAACTGTTTTTT
CDR3: CATGDSLNEKLFF

J: TRBJ2-5
D: NA
size: NA
V: TRBV13
DNA: TGTGCCAGCAGCTCGCCAGCTAGTGGGGCCGACCAAGAGACCCAGTACTTC
CDR3: CASSSPASGADQETQYF

J: TRBJ1-1
D: NA
size: NA
V: TRBV2
DNA: TGTGCCAGCAGTGACGTGGGGAGGGGAGAAGCTTTCTTT
CDR3: CASSDVGRGEAFF

J: TRBJ1-2
D: NA
size: NA
V: TRBV5-1
DNA: TGCGCCAGCAGCTTGAAGGGAGGCTATGGCTACACCTTC
CDR3: CASSLKGGYGYTF

J: TRBJ2-7
D: NA
size: NA
V: TRBV6-6
DNA: TGTGCCAGCAGTTACTCCCAGGGCTACGAGCAGTACTTC
CDR3: CASSYSQGYEQYF

J: TRBJ2-7
D: TRBD1
size: NA
V: TRBV30
DNA: TGTGCCTGGGGAACCGACAGGGAATTAGACTACGAGCAGTACTTC
CDR3: CAWGTDRELDYEQYF

J: TRBJ1-1
D: NA
size: NA
V: TRBV6-5
DNA: TGTGCCAGCGGGATGACAGAGAACACTGAAGCTTTCTTT
CDR3: CASGMTENTEAFF

J: TRBJ1-1
D: NA
size: few
V: TRBV29-1
DNA: TGCAGCGGGCGGGGGTGGGACACTGAAGCTTTCTTT
CDR3: CSGRGWDTEAFF

J: TRBJ1-2
D: NA
size: once
V: TRBV11-2
DNA: TGTGCCAGCAGCTTAGGCGGGCAGTCATTCTATGGCTACACCTTC
CDR3: CASSLGGQSFYGYTF

J: TRBJ2-7
D: NA
size: NA
V: TRBV4-1
DNA: TGCGCCAGCAGCCAAGAGCGGGGCCAGGGGGTTTACGAGCAGTACTTC
CDR3: CASSQERGQGVYEQYF

J: TRBJ2-4
D: NA
size: NA
V: TRBV15
DNA: TGTGCCACCAGCAGAGATTCCCTAGGCGAGCTAGCCAAAAACATTCAGTACTTC
CDR3: CATSRDSLGELAKNIQYF

J: TRBJ2-3
D: TRBD2
size: NA
V: TRBV4-3
DNA: TGCGCCAGCAGCCAGGGAGCGGGGGGCTCACCAGATACGCAGTATTTT
CDR3: CASSQGAGGSPDTQYF

J: TRBJ2-7
D: TRBD2
size: NA
V: TRBV19
DNA: TGTGCCAGTAGTATAAGGGAGCGGGGCTACGAGCAGTACTTC
CDR3: CASSIRERGYEQYF

J: TRBJ2-3
D: NA
size: NA
V: TRBV6-4
DNA: TGTGCCAGCAGTGCGGGGGACACAGATACGCAGTATTTT
CDR3: CASSAGDTDTQYF

J: TRBJ1-1
D: NA
size: NA
V: TRBV6-5
DNA: TGTGCCAGCAGGTCCCAGGATACTGAAGCTTTCTTT
CDR3: CASRSQDTEAFF

J: TRBJ2-1
D: TRBD2
size: few
V: TRBV6-1
DNA: TGTGCCAGCATCCAAAGCGGGGGGTGGAATGAGCAGTTCTTC
CDR3: CASIQSGGWNEQFF

J: TRBJ1-1
D: TRBD1
size: NA
V: TRBV6-1
DNA: TGTGCCAGCAGTGAAAGTGTGACAGGGGGGAACACTGAAGCTTTCTTT
CDR3: CASSESVTGGNTEAFF

J: TRBJ1-4
D: TRBD1
size: NA
V: TRBV10-2
DNA: TGCGCCAGCAGTGAGTCCGGTGAGGGACAGTCAGGAAAACTGTTTTTT
CDR3: CASSESGEGQSGKLFF

J: TRBJ1-2
D: TRBD1
size: NA
V: TRBV27
DNA: TGTGCCAGCAGTCCGGACAGGGGATCGAGGGGCTACACCTTC
CDR3: CASSPDRGSRGYTF

J: TRBJ2-7
D: NA
size: NA
V: TRBV4-3
DNA: TGCGCCAGCAGCCAAGGCGAGGCATACGAGCAGTACTTC
CDR3: CASSQGEAYEQYF

J: TRBJ2-7
D: NA
size: NA
V: TRBV6-5
DNA: TGTGCCAGCAGTTTTCACACCTCCTACGAGCAGTACTTC
CDR3: CASSFHTSYEQYF

J: TRBJ1-1
D: NA
size: NA
V: TRBV2
DNA: TGTGCCACCCCAGCCGGGGGGAACACTGAAGCTTTCTTT
CDR3: CATPAGGNTEAFF

J: TRBJ2-2
D: TRBD2
size: once
V: TRBV10-2
DNA: TGCGCCAGCAGTGAGTTCCCGCTAGCGGGGCGCACCGGGGAGCTGTTTTTT
CDR3: CASSEFPLAGRTGELFF

J: TRBJ2-7
D: NA
size: NA
V: TRBV28
DNA: TGTGCCAGCACGGTGGGCCACAACTCCTACGAGCAGTACTTC
CDR3: CASTVGHNSYEQYF

J: TRBJ2-3
D: NA
size: NA
V: TRBV2
DNA: TGTGCCAGCATCGACAGGTTACTAACAGATACGCAGTATTTT
CDR3: CASIDRLLTDTQYF

J: TRBJ2-3
D: NA
size: NA
V: TRBV9
DNA: TGTGCCAGCAGCAAGGGAGGTACAGATACGCAGTATTTT
CDR3: CASSKGGTDTQYF

J: TRBJ1-2
D: NA
size: NA
V: TRBV27
DNA: TGTGCCAGCAGTTCCTTGGGGCTGTCTAACTATGGCTACACCTTC
CDR3: CASSSLGLSNYGYTF

J: TRBJ2-2
D: TRBD2
size: large
V: TRBV6-4
DNA: TGTGCCAGCAGTGAGACTAGCGACACCGGGGAGCTGTTTTTT
CDR3: CASSETSDTGELFF

J: TRBJ1-6
D: NA
size: NA
V: TRBV6-4
DNA: TGTGCCAGCAGTGAATCCCTCGGACAGAATTCACCCCTCCACTTT
CDR3: CASSESLGQNSPLHF

J: TRBJ1-1
D: NA
size: medium-sized
V: TRBV9
DNA: TGTGCCAGCAGCGTAGGTGGCACCACTGAAGCTTTCTTT
CDR3: CASSVGGTTEAFF

J: TRBJ2-7
D: TRBD2
size: NA
V: TRBV5-1
DNA: TGCGCCAGCAGAGGGCTAGCGGGGCAGAGCTCCTACGAGCAGTACTTC
CDR3: CASRGLAGQSSYEQYF

J: TRBJ2-1
D: NA
size: NA
V: TRBV27
DNA: TGTGCCAGCACCCCGGGCGGGGCTTACAATGAGCAGTTCTTC
CDR3: CASTPGGAYNEQFF

J: TRBJ2-1
D: TRBD2
size: NA
V: TRBV10-1
DNA: TGCGCCAGCAGTGAGTATAGCGGGGGGTCGAACAATGAGCAGTTCTTC
CDR3: CASSEYSGGSNNEQFF

J: TRBJ2-3
D: NA
size: NA
V: TRBV6-4
DNA: TGTGCCAGCAGTGAGAGGGGGGGGGCCAGCACAGATACGCAGTATTTT
CDR3: CASSERGGASTDTQYF